The entry below describes one TCR beta chain. Its antigen is unknown. PCR employed 60 Vbeta and 13 Jbeta primers. The method was immunoSEQ multiplex PCR; TCRdb's version includes in-frame clones alone and lacks a portion of them. The table lists 90,000 to 130,000 clones, over 60% of them singletons. This entry belongs to a study of cytomegalovirus exposure and HLA in healthy donors. Whole-study findings and limits: Analysis was performed later, and it showed HLA-associated TCR beta chains to be more clonally expanded than equally common others. It was only CMV serostatus that was available as immune exposure information.

Healthy bone marrow donors made up the donor group. This CDR3 has 17 residues. Germline CDR1 and CDR2: KGHSH and LQKENI. V gave up 3 bases and J gave up 0 bases; unmatched junction bases: 5. The clonotype was recovered from a woman under 30 in good health and CMV-seropositive. The rearrangement uses TRBV18 and TRBJ1-1, with TRBD1 identical over 12 bases. The sequencing sample was made of PBMCs. The CDR3 nucleotides read TGTGCCAGCTCACCGGGACAGGGGGCAGGGATGAACACTGAAGCTTTCTTT. Its translation is CASSPGQGAGMNTEAFF.